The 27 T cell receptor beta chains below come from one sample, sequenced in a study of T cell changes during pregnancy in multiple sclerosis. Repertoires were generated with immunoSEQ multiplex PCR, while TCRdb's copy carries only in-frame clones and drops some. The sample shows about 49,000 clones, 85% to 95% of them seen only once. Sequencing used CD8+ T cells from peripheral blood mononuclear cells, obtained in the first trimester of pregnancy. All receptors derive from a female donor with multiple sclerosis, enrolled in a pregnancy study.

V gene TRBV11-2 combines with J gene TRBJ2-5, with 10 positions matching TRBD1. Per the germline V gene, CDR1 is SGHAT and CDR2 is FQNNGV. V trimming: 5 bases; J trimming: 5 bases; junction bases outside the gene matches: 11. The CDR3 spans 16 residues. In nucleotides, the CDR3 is TGTGCCAGCAGCCCCTGGGACAGGGGATCGTGGGAGACCCAGTACTTC. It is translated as CASSPWDRGSWETQYF.

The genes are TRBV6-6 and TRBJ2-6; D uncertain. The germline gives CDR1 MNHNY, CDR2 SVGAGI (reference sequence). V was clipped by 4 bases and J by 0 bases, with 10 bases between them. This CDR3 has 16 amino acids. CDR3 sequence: CASSFRAASGANVLTF. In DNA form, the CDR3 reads TGTGCCAGCAGTTTTCGTGCGGCCTCTGGGGCCAACGTCCTGACTTTC.

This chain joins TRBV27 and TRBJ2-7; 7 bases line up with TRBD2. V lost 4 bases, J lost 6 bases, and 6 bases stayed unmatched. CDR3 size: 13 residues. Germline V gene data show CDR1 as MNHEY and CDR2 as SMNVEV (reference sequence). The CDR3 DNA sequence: TGTGCCAGCAGTTCCTGGGGGGGAGGCGAGCAGTACTTC. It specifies CASSSWGGGEQYF.

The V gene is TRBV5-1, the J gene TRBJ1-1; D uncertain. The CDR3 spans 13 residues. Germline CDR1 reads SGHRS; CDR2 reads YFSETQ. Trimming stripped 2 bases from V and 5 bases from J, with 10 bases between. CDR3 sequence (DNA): TGCGCCAGCAGCTTTAGGGAGGAGACTGAAGCTTTCTTT. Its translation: CASSFREETEAFF.

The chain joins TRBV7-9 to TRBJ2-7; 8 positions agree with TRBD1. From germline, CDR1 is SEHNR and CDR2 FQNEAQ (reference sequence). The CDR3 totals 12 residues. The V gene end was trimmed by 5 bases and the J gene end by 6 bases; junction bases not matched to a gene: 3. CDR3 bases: TGTGCCAGCAGCCTCGGGACAGGCGAGCAGTACTTC. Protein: CASSLGTGEQYF.

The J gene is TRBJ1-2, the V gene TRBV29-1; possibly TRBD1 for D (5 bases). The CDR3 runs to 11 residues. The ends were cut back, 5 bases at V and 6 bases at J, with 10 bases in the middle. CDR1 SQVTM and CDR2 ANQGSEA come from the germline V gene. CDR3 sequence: CSVTTVNGYTF. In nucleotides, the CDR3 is TGCAGCGTTACGACAGTGAATGGCTACACCTTC.

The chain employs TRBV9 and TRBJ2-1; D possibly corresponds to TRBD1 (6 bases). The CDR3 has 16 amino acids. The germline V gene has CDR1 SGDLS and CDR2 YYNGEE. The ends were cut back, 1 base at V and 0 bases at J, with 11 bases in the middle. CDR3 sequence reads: CASSVTGRSSYNEQFF. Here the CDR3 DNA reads TGTGCCAGCAGCGTAACAGGGCGGAGCTCCTACAATGAGCAGTTCTTC.

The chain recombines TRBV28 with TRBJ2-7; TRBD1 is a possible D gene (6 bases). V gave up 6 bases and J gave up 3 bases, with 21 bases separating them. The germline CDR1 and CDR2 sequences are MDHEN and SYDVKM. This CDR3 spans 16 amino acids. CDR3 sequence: CASSLETGTTNYEQYF. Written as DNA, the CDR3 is TGTGCCAGCAGCCTCGAAACCGGGACAACAAACTACGAGCAGTACTTC.

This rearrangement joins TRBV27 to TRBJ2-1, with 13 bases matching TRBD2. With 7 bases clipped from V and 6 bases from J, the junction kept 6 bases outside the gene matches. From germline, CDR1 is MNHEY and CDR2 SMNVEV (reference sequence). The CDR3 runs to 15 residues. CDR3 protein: CASKVGLAGVNEQFF. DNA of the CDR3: TGTGCCAGCAAGGTTGGACTAGCGGGAGTCAATGAGCAGTTCTTC.

The chain's CDR3 is CASSLSGQGAYGYTF. CDR3 bases: TGTGCCAGCAGTTTATCCGGACAGGGTGCTTATGGCTACACCTTC. The V and J genes are TRBV27 and TRBJ1-2; TRBD1 aligns across 8 bases. V lost 0 bases, J lost 5 bases, and 5 bases stayed unmatched. Germline CDR1 MNHEY, CDR2 SMNVEV (reference sequence). CDR3 length: 15 amino acids.

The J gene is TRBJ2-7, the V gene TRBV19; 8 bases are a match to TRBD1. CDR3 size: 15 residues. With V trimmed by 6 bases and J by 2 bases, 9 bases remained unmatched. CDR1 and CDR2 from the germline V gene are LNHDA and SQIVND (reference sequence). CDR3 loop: CASSPGMTGAYEQYF. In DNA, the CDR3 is TGTGCCAGTAGCCCTGGAATGACAGGGGCCTACGAGCAGTACTTC.

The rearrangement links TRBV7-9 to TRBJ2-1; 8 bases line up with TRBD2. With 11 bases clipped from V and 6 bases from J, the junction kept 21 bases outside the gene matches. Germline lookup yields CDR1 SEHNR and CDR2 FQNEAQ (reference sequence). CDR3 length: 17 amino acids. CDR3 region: CAGGLAGRRTSVNEQFF. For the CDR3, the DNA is TGTGCCGGGGGCCTAGCGGGCAGGAGGACCTCTGTCAATGAGCAGTTCTTC.

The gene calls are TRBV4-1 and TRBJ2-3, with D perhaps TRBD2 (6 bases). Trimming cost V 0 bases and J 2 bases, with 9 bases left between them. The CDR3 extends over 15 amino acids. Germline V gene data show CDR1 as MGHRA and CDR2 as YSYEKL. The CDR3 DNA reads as TGCGCCAGCAGCCAAGAGAGGCGGGACACAGATACGCAGTATTTT. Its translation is CASSQERRDTDTQYF.

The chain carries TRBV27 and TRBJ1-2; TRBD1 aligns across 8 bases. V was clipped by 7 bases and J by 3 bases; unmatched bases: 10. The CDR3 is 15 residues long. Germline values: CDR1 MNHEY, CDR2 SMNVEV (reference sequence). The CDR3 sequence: CASKQGVGGDYGYTF. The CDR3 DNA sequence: TGTGCCAGCAAACAGGGGGTTGGTGGTGACTATGGCTACACCTTC.

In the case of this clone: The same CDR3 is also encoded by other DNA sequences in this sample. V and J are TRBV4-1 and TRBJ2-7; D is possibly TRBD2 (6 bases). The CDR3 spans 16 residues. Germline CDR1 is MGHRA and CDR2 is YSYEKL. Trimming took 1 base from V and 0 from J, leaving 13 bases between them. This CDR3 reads CASSQVLAVSSYEQYF. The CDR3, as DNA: TGCGCCAGCAGCCAAGTGTTAGCGGTTAGCTCCTACGAGCAGTACTTC.

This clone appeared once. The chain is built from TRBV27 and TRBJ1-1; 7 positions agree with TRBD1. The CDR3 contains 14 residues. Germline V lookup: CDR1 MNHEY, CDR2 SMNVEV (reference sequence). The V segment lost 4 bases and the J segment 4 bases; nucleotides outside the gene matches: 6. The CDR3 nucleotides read TGTGCCAGCAGTTCAAACAGGGGTGGCACTGAAGCTTTCTTT. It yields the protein CASSSNRGGTEAFF.

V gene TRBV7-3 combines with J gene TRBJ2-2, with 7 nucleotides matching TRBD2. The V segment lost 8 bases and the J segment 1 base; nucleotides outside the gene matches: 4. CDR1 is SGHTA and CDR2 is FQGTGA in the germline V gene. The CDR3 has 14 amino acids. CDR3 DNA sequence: TGTGCCAGCGGCCCGGGGGGGAACACCGGGGAGCTGTTTTTT. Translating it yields CASGPGGNTGELFF.

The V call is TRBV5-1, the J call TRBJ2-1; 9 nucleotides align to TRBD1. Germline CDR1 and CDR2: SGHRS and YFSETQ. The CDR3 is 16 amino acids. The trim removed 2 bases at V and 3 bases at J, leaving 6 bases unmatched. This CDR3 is CASSLSGTGFYNEQFF. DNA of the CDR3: TGCGCCAGCAGCTTATCCGGGACAGGGTTCTACAATGAGCAGTTCTTC.

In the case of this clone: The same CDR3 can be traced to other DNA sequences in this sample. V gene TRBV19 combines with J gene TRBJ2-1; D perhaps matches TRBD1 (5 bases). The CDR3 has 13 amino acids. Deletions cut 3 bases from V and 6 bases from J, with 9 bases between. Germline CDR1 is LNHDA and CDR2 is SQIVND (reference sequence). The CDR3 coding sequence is TGTGCCAGTAGTATGGGGCGTGGCAATGAGCAGTTCTTC. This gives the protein CASSMGRGNEQFF. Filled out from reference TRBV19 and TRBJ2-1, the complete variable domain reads DGGITQSPKYLFRKEGQNVTLSCEQNLNHDAMYWYRQDPGQGLRLIYYSQIVNDFQKGDIAEGYSVSREKKESFPLTVTSAQKNPTAFYLCASSMGRGNEQFFGPGTRLTVL.

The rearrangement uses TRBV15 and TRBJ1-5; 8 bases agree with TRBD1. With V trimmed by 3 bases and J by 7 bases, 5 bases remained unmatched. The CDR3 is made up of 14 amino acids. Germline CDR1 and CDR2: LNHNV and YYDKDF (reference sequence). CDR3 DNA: TGTGCCACCAGCAGGACAGGGGATCAGCAGCCCCAGCATTTT. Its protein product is CATSRTGDQQPQHF.

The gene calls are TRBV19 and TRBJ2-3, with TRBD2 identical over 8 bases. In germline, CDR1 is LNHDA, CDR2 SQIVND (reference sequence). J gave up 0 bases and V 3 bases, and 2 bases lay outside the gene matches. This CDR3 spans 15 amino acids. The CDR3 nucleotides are TGTGCCAGTAGTATTGAGCGGGGGAGCACAGATACGCAGTATTTT. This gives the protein CASSIERGSTDTQYF. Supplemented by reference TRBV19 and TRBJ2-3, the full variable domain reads DGGITQSPKYLFRKEGQNVTLSCEQNLNHDAMYWYRQDPGQGLRLIYYSQIVNDFQKGDIAEGYSVSREKKESFPLTVTSAQKNPTAFYLCASSIERGSTDTQYFGPGTRLTVL.

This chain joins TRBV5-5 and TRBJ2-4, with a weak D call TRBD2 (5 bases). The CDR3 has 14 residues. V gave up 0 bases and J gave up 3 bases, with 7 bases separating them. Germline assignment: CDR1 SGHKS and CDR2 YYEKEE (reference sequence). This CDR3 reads CASSLGAGKNIQYF. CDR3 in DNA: TGTGCCAGCAGCTTGGGGGCGGGCAAAAACATTCAGTACTTC.

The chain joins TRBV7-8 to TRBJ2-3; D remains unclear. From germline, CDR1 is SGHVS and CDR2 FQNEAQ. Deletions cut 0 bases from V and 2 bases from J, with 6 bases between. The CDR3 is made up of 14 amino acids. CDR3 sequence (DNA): TGTGCCAGCAGCTTAGCCCCGTACACAGATACGCAGTATTTT. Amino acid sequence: CASSLAPYTDTQYF.

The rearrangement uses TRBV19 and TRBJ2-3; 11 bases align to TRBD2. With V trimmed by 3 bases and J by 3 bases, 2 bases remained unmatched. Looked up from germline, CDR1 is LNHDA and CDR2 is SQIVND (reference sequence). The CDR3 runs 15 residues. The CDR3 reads CASSILAGGTDTQYF. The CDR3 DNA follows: TGTGCCAGTAGTATCTTAGCGGGAGGGACAGATACGCAGTATTTT.

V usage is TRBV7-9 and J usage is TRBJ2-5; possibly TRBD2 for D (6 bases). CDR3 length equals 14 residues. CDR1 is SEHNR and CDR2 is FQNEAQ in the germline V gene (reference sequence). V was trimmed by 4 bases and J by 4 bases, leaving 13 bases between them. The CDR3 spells CASSSLEGPETQYF. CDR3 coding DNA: TGTGCCAGCAGCTCCTTGGAGGGCCCAGAGACCCAGTACTTC.

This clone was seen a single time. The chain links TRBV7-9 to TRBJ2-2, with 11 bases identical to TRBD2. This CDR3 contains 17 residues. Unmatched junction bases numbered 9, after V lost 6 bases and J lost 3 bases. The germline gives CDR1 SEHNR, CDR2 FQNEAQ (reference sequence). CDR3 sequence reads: CASRTGTSGSHTGELFF. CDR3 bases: TGTGCCAGCAGGACCGGGACTAGCGGATCTCACACCGGGGAGCTGTTTTTT.

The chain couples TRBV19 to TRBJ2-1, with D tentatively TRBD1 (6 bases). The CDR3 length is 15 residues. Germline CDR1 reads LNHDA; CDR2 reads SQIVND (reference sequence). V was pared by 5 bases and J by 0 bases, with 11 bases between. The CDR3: CASSPGQLSYNEQFF. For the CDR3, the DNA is TGTGCCAGTAGTCCAGGACAGCTCTCCTACAATGAGCAGTTCTTC.